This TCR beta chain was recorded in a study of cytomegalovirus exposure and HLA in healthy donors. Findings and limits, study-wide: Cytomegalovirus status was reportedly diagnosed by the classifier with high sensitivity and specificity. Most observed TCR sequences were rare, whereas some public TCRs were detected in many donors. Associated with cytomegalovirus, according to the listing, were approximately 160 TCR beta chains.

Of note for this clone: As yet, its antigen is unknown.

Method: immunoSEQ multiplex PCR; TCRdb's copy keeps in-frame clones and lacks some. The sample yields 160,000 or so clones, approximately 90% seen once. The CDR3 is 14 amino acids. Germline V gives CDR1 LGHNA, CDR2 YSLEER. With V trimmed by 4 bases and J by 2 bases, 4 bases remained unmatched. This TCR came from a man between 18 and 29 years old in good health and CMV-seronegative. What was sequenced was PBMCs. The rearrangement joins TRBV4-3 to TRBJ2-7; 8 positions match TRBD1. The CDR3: CASSLGTGTYEQYF. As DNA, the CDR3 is TGCGCCAGCAGCCTCGGGACAGGTACCTACGAGCAGTACTTC.